The entry that follows covers one T cell receptor (beta chain) sequence. This clone was detected once. The antigen it recognizes is unknown. No much larger clone is present one base from it, and per-base qualities are unavailable. The sample belongs to a study of blood T cell repertoires in COVID-19 (dated by TCRdb to about 2020). Turning to the overall study: Collaborator samples came from the United States, Italy and Spain and covered acute and convalescent phases of COVID-19. The material from the prospective study consisted of cDNA or gDNA derived from T cells, B-cell-depleted T cells, or PBMCs. Subjects who had been exposed to COVID-19, were actively infected with it, or had recovered from it provided the deeply sampled blood TCRbeta repertoires that made up the dataset. The repertoires were made available in a free public database intended to serve as a resource for research on the immune response to SARS-CoV-2. The samples were drawn from the first 160 participants of the ongoing ImmuneRACE study and from about 1,200 subjects provided by 6 global collaborators. Sample metadata almost always included a de-identified subject ID, COVID-19 status, age in years and sex. HLA class I and class II types, where available, came from metadata supplied by the sample provider rather than from assay-based typing. What the authors observed across the whole study: How much clinical and demographic metadata was included differed by source and by participant, and the metadata was provided uncurated.

One collaborating source in Seattle enrolled patients during active infection and followed them longitudinally through the course of disease. The collaborating institutions used their own protocols to collect whole blood in K2EDTA tubes. For TCRbeta analysis, collaborators shipped samples in one of three forms: frozen whole blood, isolated PBMCs, or DNA extracted from either of those sample types. TCRbeta CDR3 regions were amplified from genomic DNA using the immunoSEQ Assay, a bias-controlled multiplex PCR. Under the source paper's analysis protocol: Nucleated cell counts per sample were estimated from amplification of reference gene primers within the assay. To quantify the absolute abundance of each unique TCRbeta CDR3 rearrangement, sequence reads were collapsed and filtered. For each sample, productive Simpson clonality was calculated as the square root of Simpson's diversity index across productive rearrangements. Here the immuneACCESS table is served through TCRdb, limited to in-frame sequences with V and J called. Missing clones are a known gap in these copies; in checked studies unresolved V genes cover under half, and the rest lacks a known reason. V, J and clone size are taken as reported in that table, and D and trimming were inferred from the DNA itself. A total of under 400,000 clones appear in this sample, around 87% of them only once. The ten largest clones represent 8% to 13% of the sample.

What was sequenced was peripheral blood. The receptor was derived from a woman in her thirties with COVID-19, enrolled during active disease.

The bases read TGTGCCAGCAGCTTAGACATCTATGGCTACACCTTC. The encoded protein is CASSLDIYGYTF. The chain uses TRBV7-9 and TRBJ1-2, with no confident D gene call. V loses 1 base of germline sequence and J loses 4 bases, and the interval between the two ends is 4 bases. From its cysteine to its phenylalanine, the CDR3 spans 12 amino acids. Just CDR3 DNA is preserved here, 36 bases in frame from base 1. Sequences SEHNR (CDR1) and FQNEAQ (CDR2) are obtained from the germline V gene (reference sequence).